The 9 T cell receptor beta chains listed next were all sequenced from one sample in a study of shared clonotypes between healthy human individuals. Generated by immunoSEQ multiplex PCR, the TCRdb table keeps only in-frame clones and is missing some. Found here are under 200,000 clones, 90% to 95% of them singletons; the top ten hold around 0.072%. The sequenced material came from naive CD4+ T cells sorted from blood. Specified subset: CD45RA+ positively selected. Source of these receptors: a woman aged 25-40 years in good health.

The table lists this clone with a count of one. The chain joins TRBV7-9 to TRBJ1-1; D is unclear. V dropped 1 base and J dropped 4 bases, with 7 bases sitting between them. The CDR3 spans 13 residues. From germline, CDR1 is SEHNR and CDR2 FQNEAQ (reference sequence). The CDR3 spells CASSLVHTTEAFF. DNA of the CDR3: TGTGCCAGCAGCTTAGTCCACACCACTGAAGCTTTCTTT. Full variable domain (outside the CDR3, taken from reference TRBV7-9 and TRBJ1-1): DTGVSQNPRHKITKRGQNVTFRCDPISEHNRLYWYRQTLGQGPEFLTYFQNEAQLEKSRLLSDRFSAERPKGSFSTLEIQRTEQGDSAMYLCASSLVHTTEAFFGQGTRLTVV.

The chain uses TRBV10-1 and TRBJ1-5, with D unclear. In germline, CDR1 is WNHNN, CDR2 SYGVQD (reference sequence). V was shortened by 0 bases and J by 4 bases, with 10 bases between the two germline ends. The CDR3 covers 15 residues. This CDR3 is CASSESTGLNQPQHF. DNA for the CDR3: TGCGCCAGCAGTGAGTCTACGGGATTAAATCAGCCCCAGCATTTT.

The rearrangement joins TRBV11-3 to TRBJ1-1; 7 bases map to TRBD1. V shed 1 base and J 7 bases; nucleotides not matched to a gene: 6. The CDR3 has 14 residues. Per germline, CDR1 SGHNT and CDR2 YENEEA. Here the CDR3 DNA reads TGTGCCAGCAGCTTAGCAGGGGGAACAAGTGAAGCTTTCTTT. As protein: CASSLAGGTSEAFF.

The J gene is TRBJ1-5, the V gene TRBV2, with 7 bases identical to TRBD1. V lost 5 bases to trimming and J lost 5 bases; unmatched junction nucleotides: 0. CDR3 length: 12 amino acids. Germline CDR1 reads SNHLY; CDR2 reads FYNNEI. CDR3 DNA: TGTGCCAGCAGTACAGGGGATCAGCCCCAGCATTTT. It codes for CASSTGDQPQHF.

V is TRBV5-4 and J is TRBJ2-1, with 13 bases that match TRBD2. Germline V lookup: CDR1 SGHNT, CDR2 YYREEE (reference sequence). V was pared by 0 bases and J by 8 bases, with 5 bases of the junction left unmatched. The CDR3 extends over 16 amino acids. CDR3 residues: CASSLGLAGGVYEQFF. The CDR3, as DNA: TGTGCCAGCAGCTTGGGACTAGCGGGAGGAGTGTATGAGCAGTTCTTC.

This chain uses TRBV4-1 with TRBJ2-3, with D uncertain. The CDR3 covers 14 residues. The germline V gene has CDR1 MGHRA and CDR2 YSYEKL. V was shortened by 4 bases and J by 0 bases, with 8 bases between the two germline ends. CDR3 loop: CASSLSTSTDTQYF. CDR3 coding DNA: TGCGCCAGCAGCCTATCAACTAGCACAGATACGCAGTATTTT.

This clone was found once. The rearrangement links TRBV5-5 to TRBJ1-5; the match to TRBD1 covers 7 bases. CDR1 and CDR2 (germline): SGHKS, YYEKEE (reference sequence). The CDR3 loop spans 14 amino acids. The junction had 1 base not matched to a gene; V was cut back by 2 bases and J by 2 bases. This CDR3 reads CASSFDRGNQPQHF. CDR3 coding DNA: TGTGCCAGCAGCTTTGACAGGGGCAATCAGCCCCAGCATTTT.

The chain couples TRBV30 to TRBJ2-7; 8 bases line up with TRBD2. CDR3 size: 15 residues. The germline gives CDR1 GTSNPN, CDR2 SVGIG (reference sequence). The trim removed 0 bases at V and 2 bases at J, leaving 6 bases unmatched. CDR3 amino acids: CAWSVGSGIAYEQYF. CDR3 sequence (DNA): TGTGCCTGGAGTGTGGGTAGCGGGATCGCCTACGAGCAGTACTTC. The variable domain in full, completed from reference TRBV30 and TRBJ2-7, reads SQTIHQWPATLVQPVGSPLSLECTVEGTSNPNLYWYRQAAGRGLQLLFYSVGIGQISSEVPQNLSASRPQDRQFILSSKKLLLSDSGFYLCAWSVGSGIAYEQYFGPGTRLTVT.

DNA for the CDR3: TGTGCCAGCAGCTGGGGACCGGGACAGGGTCAAGAGACCCAGTACTTC. Translated, it gives CASSWGPGQGQETQYF. The genes are TRBV4-2 and TRBJ2-5; 9 nucleotides agree with TRBD1. Trimming took 5 bases from V and 2 from J; bases not matched to a gene: 9. The CDR3 has 16 residues. Germline V CDR1 and CDR2: LGHNA, YNFKEQ.